The 3 T cell receptor beta chains listed next were all sequenced from one sample in a study of blood T cell repertoires in COVID-19 (dated by TCRdb to the early 2020s). To prepare the library, the immunoSEQ multiplex PCR assay was applied. Here the immuneACCESS table is served through TCRdb, limited to in-frame sequences with V and J called. Missing clones are a known gap in these copies; in checked studies unresolved V genes cover under half, and the rest lacks a known reason. The sample records more than 450,000 clones, about 85% of which are singletons. Jointly, the top ten make up roughly 0.7% of the sample. Sequencing input: PBMCs or T cells enriched from blood (not recorded which). These receptors all stem from a woman between 18 and 29 years old who had recovered from COVID-19.

This chain uses TRBV25-1 with TRBJ2-5, with D possibly TRBD1 on 5 matching bases. Germline values: CDR1 MGHDK, CDR2 SYGVNS. V lost 3 bases and J lost 4, with 9 bases in between. This CDR3 is built from 13 residues. The CDR3 sequence is CASSDRVAETQYF. The CDR3 coding sequence is TGTGCCAGCAGTGACAGGGTCGCAGAGACCCAGTACTTC.

V is TRBV7-2 and J is TRBJ1-1, with no clear D. V was clipped by 3 bases and J by 3 bases, with 8 bases between them. Germline values: CDR1 SGHTA, CDR2 FQGNSA. The CDR3 consists of 13 residues. The CDR3 DNA sequence: TGTGCCAGCAGCTTTGATCCGGACACTGAAGCTTTCTTT. It yields the protein CASSFDPDTEAFF.

The CDR3 reads CASSERGQGASLYEQYF. The CDR3 coding sequence is TGTGCCAGCAGTGAGAGGGGACAGGGGGCCAGCCTCTACGAGCAGTACTTC. The rearrangement joins TRBV6-1 to TRBJ2-7; 12 nucleotides agree with TRBD1. Germline V gene lookup returns CDR1 MNHNS and CDR2 SASEGT. The length of the CDR3 is 17 residues. With V trimmed by 3 bases and J by 3 bases, 9 bases remained unmatched.